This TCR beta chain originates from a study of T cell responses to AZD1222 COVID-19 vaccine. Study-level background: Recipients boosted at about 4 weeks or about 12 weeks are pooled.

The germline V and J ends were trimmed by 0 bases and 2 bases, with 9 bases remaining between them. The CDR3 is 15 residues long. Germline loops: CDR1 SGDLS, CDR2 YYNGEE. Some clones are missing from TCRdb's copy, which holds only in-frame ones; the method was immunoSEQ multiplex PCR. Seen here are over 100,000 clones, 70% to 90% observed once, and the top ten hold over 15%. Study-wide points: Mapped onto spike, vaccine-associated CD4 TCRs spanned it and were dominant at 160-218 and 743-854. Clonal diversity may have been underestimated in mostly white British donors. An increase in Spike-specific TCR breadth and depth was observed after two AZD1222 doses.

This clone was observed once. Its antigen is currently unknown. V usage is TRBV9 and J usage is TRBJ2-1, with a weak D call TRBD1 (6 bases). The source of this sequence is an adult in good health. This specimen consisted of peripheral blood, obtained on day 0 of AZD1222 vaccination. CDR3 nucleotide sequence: TGTGCCAGCAGCGTAGGGGGGCTAACCTACAATGAGCAGTTCTTC. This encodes CASSVGGLTYNEQFF.